Listed below are T cell receptor beta chains from one sample, sequenced in a study of T cell responses to AZD1222 COVID-19 vaccine. The repertoire was sequenced with immunoSEQ multiplex PCR; TCRdb's copy has only in-frame clones and lacks some. The repertoire holds around 140,000 clones, with 89% as singletons. The sample here was peripheral blood, taken on day 0 of AZD1222 vaccination. Receptors were obtained from an adult in good health. Both conserved end residues are part of each CDR3. D genes are given only for firm matches. Part of the rows lack a size; the others show once, few, many or a class for expanded clones.

>TRBJ2-1|NA|TRBV7-9|15|NA
CASSLAPVTYNEQFF
TGTGCCAGCAGCTTAGCGCCAGTTACCTACAATGAGCAGTTCTTC
>TRBJ1-5|NA|TRBV7-9|13|NA
CASTLDGDQPQHF
TGTGCCAGCACCCTCGACGGAGATCAGCCCCAGCATTTT
>TRBJ1-5|once|TRBV19|14|NA
CASSKNSEYQPQHF
TGTGCCAGTAGTAAGAACTCAGAGTATCAGCCCCAGCATTTT
>TRBJ1-2|NA|TRBV27|13|NA
CASSFDRNHGYTF
TGTGCCAGCAGTTTTGACAGGAATCATGGCTACACCTTC
>TRBJ1-5|NA|TRBV15|15|NA
CATSMRGTGNQPQHF
TGTGCCACCAGCATGCGGGGAACGGGCAATCAGCCCCAGCATTTT
>TRBJ2-7|NA|TRBV2|13|NA
CARGGQSSYEQYF
TGTGCCAGAGGGGGGCAGAGCTCCTACGAGCAGTACTTC
>TRBJ2-7|NA|TRBV10-3|14|NA
CAISARDNLDEQYF
TGTGCCATCAGTGCCCGGGACAACCTCGACGAGCAGTACTTC
>TRBJ2-5|NA|TRBV6-5|14|NA
CASMGLVRRETQYF
TGTGCCAGCATGGGGCTAGTTAGACGAGAGACCCAGTACTTC
>TRBJ2-3|NA|TRBV29-1|12|NA
CSVEGKPDTQYF
TGCAGCGTGGAGGGAAAGCCGGATACGCAGTATTTT
>TRBJ2-7|NA|TRBV9|12|NA
CASSPDWGEQYF
TGTGCCAGCAGCCCGGATTGGGGGGAGCAGTACTTC
>TRBJ1-4|NA|TRBV7-2|16|NA
CASSQDGRANNEKLFF
TGTGCCAGCAGCCAAGACGGCCGGGCGAATAATGAAAAACTGTTTTTT
>TRBJ2-5|NA|TRBV5-6|16|TRBD1
CASSLVGRGIGETQYF
TGTGCCAGCAGCTTGGTCGGCAGGGGGATTGGAGAGACCCAGTACTTC
>TRBJ1-5|NA|TRBV5-1|16|NA
CASSLEAGASNQPQHF
TGCGCCAGCAGCTTGGAGGCCGGGGCGAGCAATCAGCCCCAGCATTTT
>TRBJ1-1|NA|TRBV18|14|NA
CASSPRQSNTEAFF
TGTGCCAGCTCACCTAGACAGAGTAACACTGAAGCTTTCTTT
>TRBJ1-1|NA|TRBV6-6|15|TRBD1
CASRELGGGWVEAFF
TGTGCCAGCAGGGAGCTAGGGGGCGGGTGGGTTGAAGCTTTCTTT
>TRBJ1-6|few|TRBV7-9|17|NA
CASSFEPRSNYNSPLHF
TGTGCCAGCAGCTTCGAGCCGCGGTCCAACTATAATTCACCCCTCCACTTT
>TRBJ1-2|NA|TRBV5-1|14|TRBD1
CASSVDRGLGGYTF
TGCGCCAGCAGCGTGGACAGGGGATTGGGTGGCTACACCTTC
>TRBJ1-2|once|TRBV29-1|12|TRBD1
CSVLRGLYGYTF
TGCAGCGTTCTAAGGGGGCTCTATGGCTACACCTTC
>TRBJ1-6|NA|TRBV5-1|14|NA
CASSPGLTDSPLHF
TGCGCCAGCAGTCCGGGACTGACAGATTCACCCCTCCACTTT
>TRBJ1-1|NA|TRBV2|11|NA
CARGRVTEAFF
TGTGCTAGGGGACGGGTTACTGAAGCTTTCTTT
>TRBJ1-6|NA|TRBV6-5|12|NA
CASSYFGSPLHF
TGTGCCAGCAGTTACTTTGGTTCACCCCTCCACTTT
>TRBJ2-5|NA|TRBV25-1|13|NA
CASSEAPAGTQYF
TGTGCCAGCAGTGAGGCCCCGGCAGGGACCCAGTACTTC
>TRBJ1-3|NA|TRBV3-1/TRBV3-2|13|NA
CASSQINGNTIYF
TGTGCCAGCAGCCAAATTAACGGAAACACCATATATTTT
>TRBJ2-2|NA|TRBV19|13|NA
CATMGFGTGELFF
TGTGCCACCATGGGGTTCGGCACCGGGGAGCTGTTTTTT
>TRBJ1-2|few|TRBV27|13|TRBD1
CASSSGGLNGYTF
TGTGCCAGCAGTTCAGGGGGCCTCAATGGCTACACCTTC
>TRBJ1-5|NA|TRBV27|14|NA
CASSLSGEEVPQHF
TGTGCCAGCAGTTTATCGGGGGAAGAAGTTCCCCAGCATTTT
>TRBJ1-2|once|TRBV6-2/TRBV6-3|13|NA
CARSYPPAYGYTF
TGTGCCAGAAGTTACCCTCCCGCCTATGGCTACACCTTC
>TRBJ1-1|NA|TRBV5-4|14|TRBD1
CASTVDRVNTEAFF
TGTGCCAGCACCGTAGACAGGGTGAACACTGAAGCTTTCTTT
>TRBJ1-1|NA|TRBV12-3/TRBV12-4|12|NA
CASSLGNTEAFF
TGTGCCAGCAGTCTAGGGAACACTGAAGCTTTCTTT
>TRBJ2-7|NA|TRBV19|15|NA
CASSIFLGKGYEQYF
TGTGCCAGTAGTATATTTCTGGGGAAGGGCTACGAGCAGTACTTC
>TRBJ2-7|once|TRBV18|14|TRBD2
CASATGTSGLGLYF
TGTGCCAGCGCAACCGGGACTAGCGGTTTAGGACTGTACTTC
>TRBJ2-2|few|TRBV9|14|NA
CASSSGIHTGELFF
TGTGCCAGCAGCTCCGGGATCCACACCGGGGAGCTGTTTTTT
>TRBJ1-1|NA|TRBV6-6|15|NA
CASSYSVAGNTEAFF
TGTGCCAGCAGTTACTCAGTCGCCGGGAACACTGAAGCTTTCTTT
>TRBJ2-2|NA|TRBV10-1|15|NA
CASSESLGGTGELFF
TGCGCCAGCAGTGAGTCCTTGGGGGGCACCGGGGAGCTGTTTTTT
>TRBJ2-7|NA|TRBV6-5|12|TRBD2
CASSYGGGTQYF
TGTGCCAGCAGTTATGGCGGGGGGACACAGTACTTC
>TRBJ2-6|few|TRBV21-1|17|NA
CASSKGRGHSGANVLTF
TGTGCCAGCAGCAAAGGACGGGGGCACTCTGGGGCCAACGTCCTGACTTTC
>TRBJ1-2|once|TRBV5-1|13|NA
CASSPDSNYGYTF
TGCGCCAGCAGCCCGGACAGCAACTATGGCTACACCTTC
>TRBJ1-1|NA|TRBV7-9|15|TRBD1
CASSFIQGGNTEAFF
TGTGCCAGCAGCTTTATACAGGGGGGTAACACTGAAGCTTTCTTT
>TRBJ2-3|NA|TRBV7-9|16|TRBD1
CASSQPGQGLSDTQYF
TGTGCCAGCAGCCAACCCGGACAGGGATTATCAGATACGCAGTATTTT
>TRBJ1-3|NA|TRBV30|13|NA
CAWRLFSGNTIYF
TGTGCCTGGAGGTTATTTTCTGGAAACACCATATATTTT
>TRBJ1-1|NA|TRBV5-1|13|NA
CASSLEADTEAFF
TGCGCCAGCAGCTTGGAGGCAGACACTGAAGCTTTCTTT
>TRBJ1-4|NA|TRBV7-9|14|NA
CASSLRQGNEKLFF
TGTGCCAGCAGCTTAAGGCAGGGGAATGAAAAACTGTTTTTT
>TRBJ2-5|once|TRBV7-2|14|NA
CASSSDGRQETQYF
TGTGCCAGCAGCTCGGACGGACGCCAAGAGACCCAGTACTTC
>TRBJ2-3|NA|TRBV5-8|11|NA
CASLGGDTQYF
TGTGCCAGCCTCGGCGGAGATACGCAGTATTTT